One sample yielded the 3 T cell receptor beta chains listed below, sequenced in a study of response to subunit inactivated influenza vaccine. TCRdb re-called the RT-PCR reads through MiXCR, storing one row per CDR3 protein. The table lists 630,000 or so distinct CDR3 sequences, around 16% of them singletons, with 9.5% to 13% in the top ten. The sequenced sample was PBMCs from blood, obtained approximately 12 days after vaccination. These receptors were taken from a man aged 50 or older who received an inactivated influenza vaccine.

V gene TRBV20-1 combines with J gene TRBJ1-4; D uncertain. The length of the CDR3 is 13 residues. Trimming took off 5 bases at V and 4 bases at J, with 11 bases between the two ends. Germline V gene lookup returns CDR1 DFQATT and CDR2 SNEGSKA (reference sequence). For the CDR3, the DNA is TGCAGTGCTCTGTCACGGAGTAATGAAAAACTGTTTTTT. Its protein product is CSALSRSNEKLFF.

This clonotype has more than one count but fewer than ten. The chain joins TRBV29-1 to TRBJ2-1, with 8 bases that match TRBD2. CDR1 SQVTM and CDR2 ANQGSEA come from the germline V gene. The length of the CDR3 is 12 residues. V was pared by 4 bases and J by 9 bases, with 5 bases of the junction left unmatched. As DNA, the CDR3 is TGCAGCGTTGTTCCAGCGGGGGCTGAGCAGTTCTTC. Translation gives CSVVPAGAEQFF.

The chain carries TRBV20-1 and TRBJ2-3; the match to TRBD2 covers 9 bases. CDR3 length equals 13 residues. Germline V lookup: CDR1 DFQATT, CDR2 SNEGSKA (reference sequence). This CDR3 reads CSPWAGGPNTQYF. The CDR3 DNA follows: TGCAGCCCCTGGGCGGGGGGGCCAAATACGCAGTATTTT.